This T cell receptor beta chain was recovered during a study of control samples from healthy donors and cancer patients. Profiled with immunoSEQ multiplex PCR; TCRdb holds only in-frame clones, not every one. Here the sample spans about 130,000 clones, roughly 92% being singletons. Deletions cut 2 bases from V and 6 bases from J, with 6 bases between. Germline loops: CDR1 KGHDR, CDR2 SFDVKD. The CDR3 runs to 12 residues. Material: blood. This chain connects TRBV24-1 to TRBJ1-2; D might be TRBD1 (6 bases). The sequence was collected from a man between 18 and 35 years old in good health. CDR3 DNA: TGTGCCACCAGTGATTGGACAGATGGCTACACCTTC. Its translation: CATSDWTDGYTF.